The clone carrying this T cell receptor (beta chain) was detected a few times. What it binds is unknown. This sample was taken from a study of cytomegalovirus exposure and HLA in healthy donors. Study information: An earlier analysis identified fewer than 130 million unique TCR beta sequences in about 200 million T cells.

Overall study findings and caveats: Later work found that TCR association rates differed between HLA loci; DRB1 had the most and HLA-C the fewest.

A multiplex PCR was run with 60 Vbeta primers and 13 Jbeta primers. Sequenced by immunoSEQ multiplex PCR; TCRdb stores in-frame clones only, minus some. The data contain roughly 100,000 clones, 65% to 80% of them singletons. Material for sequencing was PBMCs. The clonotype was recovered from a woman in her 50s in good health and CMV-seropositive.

The CDR3 DNA sequence: TGTGCCAGTAGTATCCGACAGTGGGGGTTCTTC. It specifies CASSIRQWGFF. The chain employs TRBV19 and TRBJ2-1; tentatively, D is TRBD1 (5 bases). The CDR3 has 11 amino acids. V lost 3 bases to trimming and J lost 15 bases, with 12 bases between them. CDR1 LNHDA and CDR2 SQIVND come from the germline V gene (reference sequence).